These 13 T cell receptor beta chains were all obtained from the same sample, sequenced in a study of blood T cell repertoires in COVID-19 (dated by TCRdb to between 2020 and 2021). Libraries were built with the immunoSEQ multiplex PCR assay. TCRdb mirrors the immuneACCESS table, restricted to in-frame sequences. Some clones are absent from its copies; in checked studies, under half trace to an unresolved V gene, and the reason for the others is unknown. The sample profile shows some 410,000 clones; around 89% of them were found once. The ten largest account for more than 0.9% of the sample. Sequencing input: PBMCs or T cells enriched from blood (not recorded which). The receptors stem from a woman aged 25 to 45 with acute COVID-19.

The rearrangement joins TRBV9 to TRBJ2-1, with a tentative D call TRBD1 (6 bases). The V gene lost 0 bases and the J gene lost 4 bases, with 11 bases spanning the gap. The germline V gene encodes CDR1 SGDLS and CDR2 YYNGEE. The CDR3 has 15 amino acids. The CDR3: CASSVDRQVYNEQFF. CDR3 coding DNA: TGTGCCAGCAGCGTAGATAGACAGGTATACAATGAGCAGTTCTTC.

This clone was found once. The chain carries TRBV2 and TRBJ2-2, with 13 positions matching TRBD2. Unmatched junction bases numbered 10, after V lost 1 base and J lost 2 bases. CDR1 and CDR2 (germline): SNHLY, FYNNEI. This CDR3 contains 20 residues. CDR3 in amino acids: CASSEELLGLAGINTGELFF. The CDR3 DNA sequence: TGTGCCAGCAGTGAAGAATTGTTGGGACTAGCGGGGATTAACACCGGGGAGCTGTTTTTT.

This clone was seen a single time. CDR3 region: CATSTGRSALFF. Written as DNA, the CDR3 is TGTGCCACCAGTACAGGAAGGTCGGCGCTGTTTTTT. The rearrangement uses TRBV24-1 and TRBJ2-2, with D possibly being TRBD1 (5 bases). Looked up from germline, CDR1 is KGHDR and CDR2 is SFDVKD. Trimming stripped 6 bases from V and 13 bases from J, with 14 bases between. The CDR3 totals 12 residues.

The chain employs TRBV12-3 or TRBV12-4 and TRBJ1-1, with D possibly TRBD1 on 5 matching bases. V was shortened by 6 bases and J by 7 bases, with 9 bases between the two germline ends. The CDR3 totals 11 residues. The CDR3 nucleotides read TGTGCCAGCAGCCCGACAGTTGAAGCTTTCTTT. Translating gives CASSPTVEAFF.

This rearrangement joins TRBV27 to TRBJ1-2; no clear D gene. CDR3 length: 12 amino acids. V was trimmed by 10 bases and J by 0 bases, leaving 9 bases between them. Germline assignment: CDR1 MNHEY and CDR2 SMNVEV (reference sequence). CDR3 amino acids: CATRGSNYGYTF. CDR3 DNA sequence: TGTGCCACCCGAGGATCTAACTATGGCTACACCTTC.

This clone was counted a single time. The rearrangement uses TRBV5-4 and TRBJ2-3, with D tentatively TRBD2 (7 bases). With 5 bases removed from V and 2 bases from J, the gap between germline ends came to 12 bases. This CDR3 contains 14 residues. Germline assignment: CDR1 SGHNT and CDR2 YYREEE (reference sequence). CDR3 nucleotides: TGTGCCAGCAGGTCGGGGGGCCCCACAGATACGCAGTATTTT. Its translation is CASRSGGPTDTQYF. Filled out from reference TRBV5-4 and TRBJ2-3, the complete variable domain reads ETGVTQSPTHLIKTRGQQVTLRCSSQSGHNTVSWYQQALGQGPQFIFQYYREEENGRGNFPPRFSGLQFPNYSSELNVNALELDDSALYLCASRSGGPTDTQYFGPGTRLTVL.

This chain connects TRBV6-5 to TRBJ2-7; TRBD1 is a possible D gene (6 bases). Germline lookup yields CDR1 MNHEY and CDR2 SVGAGI. Trimming left V 2 bases short and J 4 bases short, with 9 bases between. This CDR3 comprises 13 residues. The CDR3 DNA reads as TGTGCCAGCAGTTACATCAGGGGTTACGAGCAGTACTTC. It yields the protein CASSYIRGYEQYF.

This chain joins TRBV19 and TRBJ1-2; D is possibly TRBD1 (6 bases). V was cut by 7 bases and J by 2 bases, with 11 bases left in between. The CDR3 runs to 13 residues. Germline loops: CDR1 LNHDA, CDR2 SQIVND (reference sequence). The DNA of the CDR3 is TGTGCCAGTAAACAGGGCAAGAACTATGGCTACACCTTC. This sequence encodes CASKQGKNYGYTF. Complete variable domain (other parts from reference TRBV19 and TRBJ1-2): DGGITQSPKYLFRKEGQNVTLSCEQNLNHDAMYWYRQDPGQGLRLIYYSQIVNDFQKGDIAEGYSVSREKKESFPLTVTSAQKNPTAFYLCASKQGKNYGYTFGSGTRLTVV.

The gene calls are TRBV6-5 and TRBJ2-7; 10 bases agree with TRBD1. This CDR3 is built from 15 residues. The germline CDR1 and CDR2 sequences are MNHEY and SVGAGI. After removal of 4 bases from V and 4 bases from J, the junction contained 7 bases not matched to a gene. CDR3 residues: CASSSGTGDGYEQYF. CDR3 sequence (DNA): TGTGCCAGCAGTTCAGGGACAGGGGATGGGTACGAGCAGTACTTC.

V is TRBV12-3 or TRBV12-4 and J is TRBJ1-2, with no clear D. The CDR3 consists of 13 residues. V lost 3 bases to trimming and J lost 6 bases, with 11 bases between them. This CDR3 reads CASSLSGSHGYTF. The DNA for the CDR3 is TGTGCCAGCAGTTTGTCGGGGTCGCATGGCTACACCTTC.

V usage is TRBV7-2 and J usage is TRBJ2-5; D uncertain. Trimming stripped 2 bases from V and 5 bases from J, with 6 bases between. CDR1 SGHTA and CDR2 FQGNSA come from the germline V gene. This CDR3 has 12 residues. Here the CDR3 reads CASSLLGETQYF. The CDR3 DNA reads as TGTGCCAGCAGCTTACTCGGTGAGACCCAGTACTTC.

The CDR3 DNA reads as TGTGCCTGGACGGTGGGGGGGGAGACCCAGTACTTC. Translated: CAWTVGGETQYF. The chain employs TRBV30 and TRBJ2-5, with 7 bases that match TRBD2. Germline CDR1 is GTSNPN and CDR2 is SVGIG (reference sequence). This CDR3 has 12 residues. The junction had 4 bases not matched to a gene; V was cut back by 4 bases and J by 5 bases.

V usage is TRBV5-1 and J usage is TRBJ2-5, with 9 positions matching TRBD2. The CDR3 extends over 15 amino acids. Germline assignment: CDR1 SGHRS and CDR2 YFSETQ. The V segment lost 4 bases and the J segment 5 bases; nucleotides outside the gene matches: 9. CDR3 in DNA: TGCGCCAGCAGCAGAAGTAGCGGGGGAGGCGAGACCCAGTACTTC. It yields the protein CASSRSSGGGETQYF.